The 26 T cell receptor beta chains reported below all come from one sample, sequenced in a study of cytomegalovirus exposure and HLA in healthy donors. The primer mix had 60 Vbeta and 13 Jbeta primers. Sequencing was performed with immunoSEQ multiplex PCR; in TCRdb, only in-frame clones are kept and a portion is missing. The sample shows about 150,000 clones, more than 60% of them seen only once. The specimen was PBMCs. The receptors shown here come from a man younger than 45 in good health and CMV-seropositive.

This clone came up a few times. CDR3 in amino acids: CASIWGGGGTQYF. CDR3 coding DNA: TGTGCCAGCATTTGGGGGGGTGGAGGGACCCAGTACTTC. The chain uses TRBV28 and TRBJ2-5; 7 bases align to TRBD2. The CDR3 has 13 amino acids. In germline, CDR1 is MDHEN, CDR2 SYDVKM. The ends lost 7 bases at V and 7 bases at J; junction bases unmatched: 9.

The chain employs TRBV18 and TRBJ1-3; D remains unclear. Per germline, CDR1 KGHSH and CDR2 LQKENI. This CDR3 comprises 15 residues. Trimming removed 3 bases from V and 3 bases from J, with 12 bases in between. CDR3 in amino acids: CASSPSTSYGNTIYF. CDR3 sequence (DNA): TGTGCCAGCTCACCGTCGACATCTTATGGAAACACCATATATTTT.

CDR3 nucleotide sequence: TGTGCCAGCAGTTTTCCCCGTAGCTCCTACGAGCAGTACTTC. It is translated as CASSFPRSSYEQYF. This chain uses TRBV28 with TRBJ2-7; D is undetermined. Looked up from germline, CDR1 is MDHEN and CDR2 is SYDVKM. Deletions cut 3 bases from V and 0 bases from J, with 9 bases between. This CDR3 spans 14 amino acids.

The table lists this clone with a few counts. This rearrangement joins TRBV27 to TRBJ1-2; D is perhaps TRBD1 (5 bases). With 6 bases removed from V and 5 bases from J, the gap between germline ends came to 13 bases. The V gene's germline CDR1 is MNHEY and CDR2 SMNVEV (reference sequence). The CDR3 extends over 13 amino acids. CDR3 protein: CASRLGGAYGYTF. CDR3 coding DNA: TGTGCCAGCAGGCTTGGAGGGGCATATGGCTACACCTTC.

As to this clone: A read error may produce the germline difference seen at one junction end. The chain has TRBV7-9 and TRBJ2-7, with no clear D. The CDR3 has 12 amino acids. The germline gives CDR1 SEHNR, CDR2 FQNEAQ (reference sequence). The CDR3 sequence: CSSSLSSYEQYF. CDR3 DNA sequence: TGTTCCAGCAGCTTAAGCTCTTACGAGCAGTACTTC.

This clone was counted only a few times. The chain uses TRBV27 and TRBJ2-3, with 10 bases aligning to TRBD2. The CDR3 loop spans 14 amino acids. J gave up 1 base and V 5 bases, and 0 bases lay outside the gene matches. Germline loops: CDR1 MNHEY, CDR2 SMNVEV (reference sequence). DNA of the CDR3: TGTGCCAGCAGTGGGACTAGCGGCACAGATACGCAGTATTTT. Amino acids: CASSGTSGTDTQYF.

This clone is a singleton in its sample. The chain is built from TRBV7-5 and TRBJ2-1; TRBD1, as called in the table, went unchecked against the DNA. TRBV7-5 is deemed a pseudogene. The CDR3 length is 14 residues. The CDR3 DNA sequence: TGTGTCAGAAGCTTGGACAAAACTTACAATGAGCAGTTCTTC. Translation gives CVRSLDKTYNEQFF.

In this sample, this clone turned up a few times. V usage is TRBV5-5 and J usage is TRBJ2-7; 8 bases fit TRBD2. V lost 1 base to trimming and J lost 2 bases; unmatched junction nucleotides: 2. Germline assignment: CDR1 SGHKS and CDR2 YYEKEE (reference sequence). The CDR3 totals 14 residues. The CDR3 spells CASSLTSGTYEQYF. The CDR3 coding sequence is TGTGCCAGCAGCTTGACTAGCGGAACCTACGAGCAGTACTTC.

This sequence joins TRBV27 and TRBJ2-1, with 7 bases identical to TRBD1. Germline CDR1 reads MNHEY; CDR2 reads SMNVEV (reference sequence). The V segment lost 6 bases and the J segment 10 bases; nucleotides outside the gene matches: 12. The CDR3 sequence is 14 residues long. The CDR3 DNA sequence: TGTGCCAGCAGCGAGGGGGCAGGAGAAGGAGAGCAGTTCTTC. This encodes CASSEGAGEGEQFF.

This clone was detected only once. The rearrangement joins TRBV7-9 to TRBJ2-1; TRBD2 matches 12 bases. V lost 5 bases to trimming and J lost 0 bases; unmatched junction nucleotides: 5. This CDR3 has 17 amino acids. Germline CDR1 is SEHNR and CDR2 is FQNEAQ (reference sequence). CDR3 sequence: CASSPGLAGSSYNEQFF. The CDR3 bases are TGTGCCAGCAGCCCGGGACTAGCGGGCTCCTCCTACAATGAGCAGTTCTTC.

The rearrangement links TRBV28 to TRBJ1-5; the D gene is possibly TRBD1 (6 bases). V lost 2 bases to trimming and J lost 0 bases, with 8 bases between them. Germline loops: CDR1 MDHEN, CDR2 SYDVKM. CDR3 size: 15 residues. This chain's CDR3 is CASSLRTVSNQPQHF. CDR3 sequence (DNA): TGTGCCAGCAGTTTACGGACAGTTAGCAATCAGCCCCAGCATTTT.

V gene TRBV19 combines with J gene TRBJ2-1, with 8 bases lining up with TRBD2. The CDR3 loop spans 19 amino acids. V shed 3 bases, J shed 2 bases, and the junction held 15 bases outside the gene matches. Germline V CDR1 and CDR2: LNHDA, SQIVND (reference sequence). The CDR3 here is CASSIGGAWLALPYNEQFF. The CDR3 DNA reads TGTGCCAGTAGTATCGGGGGGGCGTGGCTAGCGCTGCCCTACAATGAGCAGTTCTTC.

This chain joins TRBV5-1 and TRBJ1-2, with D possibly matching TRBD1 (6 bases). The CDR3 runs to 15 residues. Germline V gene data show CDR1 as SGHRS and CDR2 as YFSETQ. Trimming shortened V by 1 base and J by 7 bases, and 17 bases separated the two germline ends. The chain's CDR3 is CASSLFPSTGRGYTF. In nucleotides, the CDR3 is TGCGCCAGCAGCTTGTTCCCTTCAACAGGGCGTGGCTACACCTTC.

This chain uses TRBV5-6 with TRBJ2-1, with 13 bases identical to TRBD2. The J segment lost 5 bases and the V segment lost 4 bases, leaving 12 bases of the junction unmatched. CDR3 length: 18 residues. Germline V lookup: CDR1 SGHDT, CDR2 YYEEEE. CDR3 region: CASSGLAGDILLHNEQFF. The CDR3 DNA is TGTGCCAGCAGCGGACTAGCGGGGGACATTTTACTCCACAATGAGCAGTTCTTC. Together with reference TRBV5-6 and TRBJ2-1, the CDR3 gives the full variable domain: DAGVTQSPTHLIKTRGQQVTLRCSPKSGHDTVSWYQQALGQGPQFIFQYYEEEERQRGNFPDRFSGHQFPNYSSELNVNALLLGDSALYLCASSGLAGDILLHNEQFFGPGTRLTVL.

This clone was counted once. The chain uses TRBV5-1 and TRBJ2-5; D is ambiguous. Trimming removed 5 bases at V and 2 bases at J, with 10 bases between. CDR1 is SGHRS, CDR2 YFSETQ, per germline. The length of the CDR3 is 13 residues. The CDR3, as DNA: TGCGCCAGCAGTGCGGCGGTACAAGAGACCCAGTACTTC. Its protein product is CASSAAVQETQYF.

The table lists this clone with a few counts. The CDR3 here is CAWGQGDSPLHF. The DNA of the CDR3 is TGTGCCTGGGGACAGGGAGATTCACCCCTCCACTTT. The chain has TRBV30 and TRBJ1-6; 8 bases agree with TRBD1. Germline-derived CDR1 and CDR2 are GTSNPN and SVGIG (reference sequence). The length of the CDR3 is 12 residues. The V gene end was trimmed by 5 bases and the J gene end by 8 bases; junction bases not matched to a gene: 2.

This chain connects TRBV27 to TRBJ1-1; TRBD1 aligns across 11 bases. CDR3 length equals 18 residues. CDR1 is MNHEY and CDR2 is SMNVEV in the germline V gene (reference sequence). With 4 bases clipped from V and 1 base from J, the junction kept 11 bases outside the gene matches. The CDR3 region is CASSWTGGPSWRNTEAFF. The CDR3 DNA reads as TGTGCCAGCAGTTGGACAGGGGGCCCGAGTTGGAGGAACACTGAAGCTTTCTTT.

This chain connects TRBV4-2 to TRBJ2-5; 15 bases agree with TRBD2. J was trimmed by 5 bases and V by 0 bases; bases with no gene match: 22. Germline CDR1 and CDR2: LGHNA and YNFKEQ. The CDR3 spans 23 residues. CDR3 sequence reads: CASSQDARGFGGLAGGAGETQYF. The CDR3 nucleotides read TGTGCCAGCAGCCAAGATGCCAGGGGATTTGGGGGACTAGCGGGAGGAGCGGGGGAGACCCAGTACTTC.

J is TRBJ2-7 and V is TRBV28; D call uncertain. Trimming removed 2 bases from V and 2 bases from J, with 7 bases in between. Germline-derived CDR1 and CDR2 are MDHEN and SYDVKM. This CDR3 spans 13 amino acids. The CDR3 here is CASSLTEAYEQYF. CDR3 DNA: TGTGCCAGCAGTTTAACAGAAGCCTACGAGCAGTACTTC.

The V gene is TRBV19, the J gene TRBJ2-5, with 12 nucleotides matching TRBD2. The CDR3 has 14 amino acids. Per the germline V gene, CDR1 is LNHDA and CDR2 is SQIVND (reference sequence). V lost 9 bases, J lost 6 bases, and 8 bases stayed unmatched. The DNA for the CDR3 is TGTGCCAGCCGGCTAGCGGGAGGGTCGAAGACCCAGTACTTC. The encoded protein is CASRLAGGSKTQYF.

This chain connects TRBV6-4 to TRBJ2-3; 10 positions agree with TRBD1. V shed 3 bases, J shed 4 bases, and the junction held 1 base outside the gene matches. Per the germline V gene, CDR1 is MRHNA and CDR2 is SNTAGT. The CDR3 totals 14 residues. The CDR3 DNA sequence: TGTGCCAGCAGTGAGGGGACAGGGGCAGATACGCAGTATTTT. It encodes CASSEGTGADTQYF.

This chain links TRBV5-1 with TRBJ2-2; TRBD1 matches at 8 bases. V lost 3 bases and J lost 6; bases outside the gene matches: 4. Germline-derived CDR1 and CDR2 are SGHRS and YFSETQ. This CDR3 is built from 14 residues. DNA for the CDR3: TGCGCCAGCAGCTACCCACAGGGGGCCGGGGAGCTGTTTTTT. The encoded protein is CASSYPQGAGELFF.

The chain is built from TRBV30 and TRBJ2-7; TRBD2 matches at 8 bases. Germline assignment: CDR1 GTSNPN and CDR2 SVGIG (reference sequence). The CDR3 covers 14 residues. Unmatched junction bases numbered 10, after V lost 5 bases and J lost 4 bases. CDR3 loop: CAWARTSGSYEQYF. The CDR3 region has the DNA TGTGCCTGGGCGCGGACCAGCGGGAGTTACGAGCAGTACTTC.

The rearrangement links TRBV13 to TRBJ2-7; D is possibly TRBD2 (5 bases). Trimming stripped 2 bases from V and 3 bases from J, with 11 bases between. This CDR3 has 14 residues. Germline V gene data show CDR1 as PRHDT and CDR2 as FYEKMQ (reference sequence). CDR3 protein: CASSLMSGNYEQYF. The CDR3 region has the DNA TGTGCCAGCAGCTTAATGTCGGGAAACTACGAGCAGTACTTC.

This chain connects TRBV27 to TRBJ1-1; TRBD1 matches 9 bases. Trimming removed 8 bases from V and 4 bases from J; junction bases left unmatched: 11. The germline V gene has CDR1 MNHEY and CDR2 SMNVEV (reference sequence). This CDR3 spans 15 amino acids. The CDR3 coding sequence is TGTGCCAGCGGCTCGGGACAGGGTCTAGGCACTGAAGCTTTCTTT. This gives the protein CASGSGQGLGTEAFF.

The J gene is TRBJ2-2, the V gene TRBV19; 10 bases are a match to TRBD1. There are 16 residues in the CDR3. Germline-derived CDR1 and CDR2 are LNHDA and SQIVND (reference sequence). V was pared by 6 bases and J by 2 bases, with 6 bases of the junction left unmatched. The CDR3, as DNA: TGTGCCAGTAGCCGCGACAGGGGGCGAAACACCGGGGAGCTGTTTTTT. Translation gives CASSRDRGRNTGELFF.